The rows below give T cell receptor beta chains drawn from one sample of a study of PD-L1 blockade in urothelial cancer. Assay: immunoSEQ multiplex PCR; the TCRdb copy retains only in-frame clones and omits some. The sample consists of 29,000 or so clones, about 89% of them appearing once. The source material was PBMCs, sampled around atezolizumab (anti-PD-L1) treatment. The source is a man aged 45-65 years with urothelial cancer. The CDR3 runs from the conserved cysteine through the conserved F or W. D genes are given only for firm matches. Size is stated for part of the rows, as once, few or many counts, or as a class when the clone is expanded.

D: NA; V: TRBV30; size: NA; J: TRBJ2-3; DNA: TGTGCCTCTAACCTCCGGGACTCCGGCCGGAATACGCAGTATTTT; CDR3: CASNLRDSGRNTQYF
D: TRBD2; V: TRBV11-2; size: NA; J: TRBJ2-5; DNA: TGTGCCAGCAGCTTGGTTATACTAGCGGGGGTAAAGACCCAGTACTTC; CDR3: CASSLVILAGVKTQYF
D: TRBD2; V: TRBV29-1; size: NA; J: TRBJ2-4; DNA: TGCAGCGTTGACTGGACGGGAGGGGACATTCAGTACTTC; CDR3: CSVDWTGGDIQYF
D: TRBD2; V: TRBV5-4; size: NA; J: TRBJ2-1; DNA: TGTGCCAGCAGCTCGGGACTAGCGGGACTGGGTGAGCAGTTCTTC; CDR3: CASSSGLAGLGEQFF
D: TRBD1; V: TRBV7-9; size: NA; J: TRBJ1-1; DNA: TGTGCCAGCAGCCCGGACAGGGAGGCTTTCTTT; CDR3: CASSPDREAFF
D: TRBD2; V: TRBV19; size: NA; J: TRBJ2-5; DNA: TGTGCCAGTAAACCAGCGGGAGGGCCGGGGGAGACCCAGTACTTC; CDR3: CASKPAGGPGETQYF
D: TRBD2; V: TRBV28; size: NA; J: TRBJ2-1; DNA: TGTGCCAGCAGTTCAACTAGCGGGACGGGACCGTACAATGAGCAGTTCTTC; CDR3: CASSSTSGTGPYNEQFF
D: NA; V: TRBV18; size: NA; J: TRBJ2-6; DNA: TGTGCCAGCTCACCACCGGGGCAGCCTACTCACTCTGGGGCCAACGTCCTGACTTTC; CDR3: CASSPPGQPTHSGANVLTF
D: NA; V: TRBV30; size: NA; J: TRBJ2-3; DNA: TGTGCCTGGCACCGGGACAACTCCAACACAGATACGCAGTATTTT; CDR3: CAWHRDNSNTDTQYF
D: NA; V: TRBV19; size: NA; J: TRBJ1-1; DNA: TGTGCCAGTAGTAGTAGGGGCTTGAACACTGAAGCTTTCTTT; CDR3: CASSSRGLNTEAFF
D: TRBD1; V: TRBV5-1; size: NA; J: TRBJ2-4; DNA: TGCGCCAGCAGCGCGGGACAGGGAGGCAGCATTCAGTACTTC; CDR3: CASSAGQGGSIQYF
D: TRBD1; V: TRBV7-8; size: large; J: TRBJ2-3; DNA: TGTGCCAGCAGCTTAGGGACAGGGCAGGCAGATACGCAGTATTTT; CDR3: CASSLGTGQADTQYF
D: TRBD1; V: TRBV6-5; size: NA; J: TRBJ2-7; DNA: TGTGCCAGCAGTTACTCGAGAGCAGGGGGAACCTACGAGCAGTACTTC; CDR3: CASSYSRAGGTYEQYF
D: TRBD1; V: TRBV9; size: NA; J: TRBJ2-1; DNA: TGTGCCAGCAGTGGGACAGGGCCAAGGGATGAGCAGTTCTTC; CDR3: CASSGTGPRDEQFF
D: TRBD2; V: TRBV7-2; size: NA; J: TRBJ2-1; DNA: TGTGCCAGCAGCACCACTAGCGGGGAGCAGTTCTTC; CDR3: CASSTTSGEQFF
D: NA; V: TRBV6-1; size: NA; J: TRBJ1-5; DNA: TGTGCCAGCAGTGAATCAGGGGGCAATCAGCCCCAGCATTTT; CDR3: CASSESGGNQPQHF
D: TRBD1; V: TRBV5-4; size: NA; J: TRBJ1-1; DNA: TGTGCCAGTAATTTAGACAGGGGGCTGGACACTGAAGCTTTCTTT; CDR3: CASNLDRGLDTEAFF
D: TRBD1; V: TRBV15; size: NA; J: TRBJ1-4; DNA: TGTGCCACCAGCAGAGGGGGACAGGGCGAGGAAAAACTGTTTTTT; CDR3: CATSRGGQGEEKLFF
D: TRBD1; V: TRBV6-5; size: NA; J: TRBJ1-1; DNA: TGTGCCAGCAGTACGGACAGGGGTAACACTGAAGCTTTCTTT; CDR3: CASSTDRGNTEAFF
D: TRBD1; V: TRBV30; size: once; J: TRBJ1-5; DNA: TGTGCCTGGACCCCCGCAGGGGGTCCTAATAGCAATCAGCCCCAGCATTTT; CDR3: CAWTPAGGPNSNQPQHF
D: NA; V: TRBV2; size: NA; J: TRBJ1-2; DNA: TGTGCCAGCAGTGAAGGGCGGGGGCGATATGGCTACACCTTC; CDR3: CASSEGRGRYGYTF
D: NA; V: TRBV6-6; size: NA; J: TRBJ2-7; DNA: TGTGCCAGCAGTTACATGGACAGACCATGGTACGAGCAGTACTTC; CDR3: CASSYMDRPWYEQYF
D: NA; V: TRBV12-5; size: NA; J: TRBJ2-7; DNA: TGTGCTAGCGGGACACCTTACGAGCAGTACTTC; CDR3: CASGTPYEQYF
D: NA; V: TRBV9; size: NA; J: TRBJ2-6; DNA: TGTGCCAGCAGGCGGGACTTTCAGTTCTCTGGGGCCAACGTCCTGACTTTC; CDR3: CASRRDFQFSGANVLTF
D: NA; V: TRBV12-1; size: NA; J: TRBJ2-4; DNA: TGTGCCAGCAGCTGCCGGACAGGGAGGAGGAACATTCAGTACTTC; CDR3: CASSCRTGRRNIQYF